The sequence of this TCR beta chain was determined in a study of immune evolution from preneoplasia to lung adenocarcinoma. Study-wide results and limits: Normal lung had the highest top T cell clone frequencies. T cell clonality was higher in KRAS-mutant than EGFR-mutant or wild-type nodules.

As for this clone: Its cognate antigen is unknown.

Assay used: immunoSEQ multiplex PCR; TCRdb lists only in-frame clones, some missing. The data show 9,000 to 10,000 clones, more than 75% seen once. The CDR3 has 17 amino acids. Trimming took 0 bases from V and 6 from J; bases not matched to a gene: 13. Germline CDR1 SGHAT, CDR2 FQNNGV. Material: FFPE invasive lung adenocarcinoma tissue. The sequence was obtained from a person between 65 and 79 years old with invasive lung adenocarcinoma. Some clones in this sample may be carry-over from other donors' samples. The V call is TRBV11-2, the J call TRBJ2-7; 8 positions agree with TRBD1. The CDR3 reads CASSLDSLGAQGGEQYF. As DNA, the CDR3 is TGTGCCAGCAGCTTAGATTCTCTGGGGGCACAGGGGGGCGAGCAGTACTTC.